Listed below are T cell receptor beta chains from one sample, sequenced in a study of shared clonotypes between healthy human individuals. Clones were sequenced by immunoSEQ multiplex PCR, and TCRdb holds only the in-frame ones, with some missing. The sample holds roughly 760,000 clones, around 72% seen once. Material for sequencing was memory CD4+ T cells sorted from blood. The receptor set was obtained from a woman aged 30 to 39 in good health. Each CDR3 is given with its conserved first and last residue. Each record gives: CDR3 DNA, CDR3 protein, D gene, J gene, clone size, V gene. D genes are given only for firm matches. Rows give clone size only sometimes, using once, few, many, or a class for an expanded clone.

TGTGCCAGCACCAAGACTAGCGCAGACAATGAGCAGTTCTTC CASTKTSADNEQFF TRBD2 TRBJ2-1 . TRBV2
TGCGCCAGCACCCTAGGTGGCAGGTATAACGAGCAGTACTTC CASTLGGRYNEQYF . TRBJ2-7 . TRBV10-2
TGTGCCAGCAGCTTAGCGAGTACCATGAACACTGAAGCTTTCTTT CASSLASTMNTEAFF . TRBJ1-1 . TRBV7-2
TGTGCCAGCACCACAAGCGGACTAGCGGGACCCTACGAGCAGTACTTC CASTTSGLAGPYEQYF TRBD2 TRBJ2-7 . TRBV28
TGTGCCAGCAGTGTAATTAGCGGGAGCTCCTACGAGCAGTACTTC CASSVISGSSYEQYF TRBD2 TRBJ2-7 . TRBV6-1
TGCGCCAGCAGCGTTTGGGTTTTCGAGCAGTACTTC CASSVWVFEQYF . TRBJ2-7 . TRBV5-1
TGTGCCAGCAGCCCAGGCGGTGGCAGCGTCACTGAAGCTTTCTTT CASSPGGGSVTEAFF . TRBJ1-1 . TRBV11-2
TGTGCCAGCAGTCAAGTAGGGGGAGGGAATCGCCTGGGTAATGAGCAGTTCTTC CASSQVGGGNRLGNEQFF . TRBJ2-1 . TRBV28
TGTGCCAGCCGATCCCAGACAGGAAATAATGAAAAACTGTTTTTT CASRSQTGNNEKLFF . TRBJ1-4 . TRBV6-6
TGTGCCAGCAGTTTAGCAAACCCTGAGGAGCAGTTCTTC CASSLANPEEQFF . TRBJ2-1 . TRBV28
TGCGCCAGCAGCTCGACAGGGGGGGTGTACACTGAAGCTTTCTTT CASSSTGGVYTEAFF TRBD1 TRBJ1-1 . TRBV5-1
TGCGCCAGCAGCCCCCCGAGTGAGCAGTTCTTC CASSPPSEQFF . TRBJ2-1 once TRBV5-1
TGTGCCAGCACGGACAGGGGGCCTGGGGCCAACGTCCTGACTTTC CASTDRGPGANVLTF TRBD1 TRBJ2-6 . TRBV6-9
TGCGCCAGCAGCCGAGGGCGAAGCTCTGGGGCCAACGTCCTGACTTTC CASSRGRSSGANVLTF . TRBJ2-6 . TRBV4-1
TGCGCCACTTCAGATAGGGGTCCGAACACCGGGGAGCTGTTTTTT CATSDRGPNTGELFF . TRBJ2-2 few TRBV5-1
TGTGCCAGCAGTTTAAGATCGTGGGAGGCGTCCTACAATGAGCAGTTCTTC CASSLRSWEASYNEQFF . TRBJ2-1 . TRBV28
TGCGCCAGCAGGTTAGCGGGAGGGCCTCGGTACGAGCAGTACTTC CASRLAGGPRYEQYF TRBD2 TRBJ2-7 . TRBV5-1
TGTGCCAGCAGTTTTTGGGGACTAGCGGGAAATGAGCAGTTCTTC CASSFWGLAGNEQFF TRBD2 TRBJ2-1 . TRBV27
TGTGCCAGCAGCTTGACGCAAGAGACCCAGTACTTC CASSLTQETQYF . TRBJ2-5 . TRBV11-2
TGTGCCATCAGTGGAGGCCCTGGTCAGGGGGCATGGGAGCTGTTTTTT CAISGGPGQGAWELFF TRBD1 TRBJ2-2 . TRBV10-3
TGCGCCAGCAGCCATGGACAGGGGAACACCGGGGAGCTGTTTTTT CASSHGQGNTGELFF TRBD1 TRBJ2-2 . TRBV5-1
TGTGCCAGCAGCAAGATTACCGGGGAGCTGTTTTTT CASSKITGELFF . TRBJ2-2 . TRBV11-2
TGTGCCAGCAGCGTTGGGGGTTCCCAAGAGACCCAGTACTTC CASSVGGSQETQYF . TRBJ2-5 . TRBV9
TGCAGCGTTGAAGCCACGAACACTGAAGCTTTCTTT CSVEATNTEAFF . TRBJ1-1 . TRBV29-1
TGCGCCAGCAGTCACGCCCGGGACACGGGGCGAGGCACAGATACGCAGTATTTT CASSHARDTGRGTDTQYF . TRBJ2-3 . TRBV23-1
TGTGCCAGCAGCTTAAGTTCTGACTCAGGGTCAACCGGGGAGCTGTTTTTT CASSLSSDSGSTGELFF . TRBJ2-2 . TRBV7-9
TGCAGCGTATCAACTAATGAAAAACTGTTTTTT CSVSTNEKLFF . TRBJ1-4 . TRBV29-1
TGTGCCAGCTGGAACAGGGGGGCAAGGGAGACCCAGTACTTC CASWNRGARETQYF TRBD1 TRBJ2-5 . TRBV27
TGTGCCACCTCTACCCACGGGGACCCTGGGGCCAACGTCCTGACTTTC CATSTHGDPGANVLTF . TRBJ2-6 . TRBV28
TGTGCCAGCAGCCTTTCCGGGACAGGGTATGAAAAACTGTTTTTT CASSLSGTGYEKLFF TRBD1 TRBJ1-4 . TRBV7-2
TGTGCCAGCAGCTCACCCGGGACTAGCGGGTCCCGGCAAGAGACCCAGTACTTC CASSSPGTSGSRQETQYF TRBD2 TRBJ2-5 . TRBV9
TGTGCCAGCAGTGGAACCCTGGTGGAGACCCAGTACTTC CASSGTLVETQYF . TRBJ2-5 few TRBV27
TGTGCCTGGAGTGGAGGATTACGGGGCCGCTACGAGCAGTACTTC CAWSGGLRGRYEQYF . TRBJ2-7 . TRBV30
TGTGCCAGCATCCGACGTACTAGCGGGGCCGATGAGCAGTTCTTC CASIRRTSGADEQFF TRBD2 TRBJ2-1 few TRBV2
TGCGCCAGCAGCTCGGGACTTTCCGGGGAGCTGTTTTTT CASSSGLSGELFF . TRBJ2-2 . TRBV5-1
TGTGCCATCAGTGAGGAGGGGAATCAGCCCCAGCATTTT CAISEEGNQPQHF . TRBJ1-5 many TRBV10-3
TGCGCCAGCAGTGAATTCACTAGCGGGAGGGGGCAGTTCTTC CASSEFTSGRGQFF TRBD2 TRBJ2-1 . TRBV10-1
TGTGCCAGCAGCATATGGACAGGGGAGGGCACTGAAGCTTTCTTT CASSIWTGEGTEAFF TRBD1 TRBJ1-1 . TRBV7-9
TGTGCCAGCAGCCAAGGGACATCGAATCAGCCCCAGCATTTT CASSQGTSNQPQHF . TRBJ1-5 . TRBV7-6
TGTGCCAGCAGCTTGTGGTCTGGGGCCAACGTCCTGACTTTC CASSLWSGANVLTF . TRBJ2-6 few TRBV5-6
TGCGCCAGCAGCCAAGCCCGTTCGGGGGGGATATACAATGAGCAGTTCTTC CASSQARSGGIYNEQFF TRBD2 TRBJ2-1 . TRBV4-1
TGTGCCAGCAGCTTAGGGGACAGGGCTGTCTACGAGCAGTACTTC CASSLGDRAVYEQYF TRBD1 TRBJ2-7 . TRBV7-9
TGTGCCAGCAGCCCAGGACAGGGCCAAGAGACCCAGTACTTC CASSPGQGQETQYF TRBD1 TRBJ2-5 . TRBV5-4
TGTGCCAGCAGCTTAGGAGTTGAGAACAATGAGCAGTTCTTC CASSLGVENNEQFF . TRBJ2-1 . TRBV7-9
TGTGCCTGGAGAGGCGGCAGCTTCCATAATTCACCCCTCCACTTT CAWRGGSFHNSPLHF . TRBJ1-6 . TRBV30
TGTGCCAGTAGTATAGAGGTTGACTACGAGCAGTACTTC CASSIEVDYEQYF . TRBJ2-7 . TRBV19
TGTGCCAGCTCAACAGAGACAGGGTACACTGAAGCTTTCTTT CASSTETGYTEAFF TRBD1 TRBJ1-1 . TRBV18